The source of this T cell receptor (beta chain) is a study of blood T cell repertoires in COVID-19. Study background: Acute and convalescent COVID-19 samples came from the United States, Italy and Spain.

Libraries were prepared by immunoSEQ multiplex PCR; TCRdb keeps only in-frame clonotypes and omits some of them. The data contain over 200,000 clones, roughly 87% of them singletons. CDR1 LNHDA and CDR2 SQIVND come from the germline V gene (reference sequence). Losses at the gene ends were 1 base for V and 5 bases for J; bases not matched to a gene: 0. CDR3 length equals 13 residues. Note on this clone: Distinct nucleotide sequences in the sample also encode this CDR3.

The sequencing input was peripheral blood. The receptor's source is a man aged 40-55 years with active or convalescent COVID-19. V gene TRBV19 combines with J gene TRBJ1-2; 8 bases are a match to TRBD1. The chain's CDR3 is CASSIGQGYGYTF. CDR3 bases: TGTGCCAGTAGTATAGGACAGGGGTATGGCTACACCTTC.